Listed below are T cell receptor beta chains from one sample, sequenced in a study of shared clonotypes between healthy human individuals. The table came from immunoSEQ multiplex PCR; TCRdb's copy has only in-frame clones and leaves some out. The table records approximately 2.3 million clones, approximately 93% of them present only once. Sequences were obtained from naive CD4+ T cells from PBMCs. These receptors all come from a man between 18 and 29 years old in good health. Some clones in this sample may be carry-over from other donors' samples. CDR3s include the opening cysteine and the closing phenylalanine or tryptophan. A D gene is named only where the DNA matches it firmly. Size is omitted from some rows. Given values are once, few, many or a class for expanded clones.

TRBV6-6	.	TRBJ1-2	TRBD1	TGTGCCAGCAGCAGACAGGGGGCGGAGGGCTACACCTTC	CASSRQGAEGYTF
TRBV7-2	.	TRBJ2-2	.	TGTGCCAGCAGCTTAGCGCGGCACACCGGGGAGCTGTTTTTT	CASSLARHTGELFF
TRBV5-1	.	TRBJ2-7	.	TGCGCCAGCAGCGCCCTCGGGGGTGGCTACGAGCAGTACTTC	CASSALGGGYEQYF
TRBV6-1	.	TRBJ1-2	TRBD1	TGTGCCAGCAGGCCAACAGGGGCGGGAGGATACACCTTC	CASRPTGAGGYTF
TRBV18	.	TRBJ1-3	.	TGTGCCAGCTCTCCACAGGGCCCTGGAAACACCATATATTTT	CASSPQGPGNTIYF
TRBV6-1	.	TRBJ2-5	TRBD2	TGTGCCAGCAGTGCTCTAACTAGCGGAGGGGGAGAGACCCAGTACTTC	CASSALTSGGGETQYF
TRBV4-2	.	TRBJ2-7	.	TGTGCCAGCAGCCAAAAAGGCGGGGGACACGGGGACTACGAGCAGTACTTC	CASSQKGGGHGDYEQYF
TRBV6-6	.	TRBJ1-2	TRBD1	TGTGCCAGCTGTCTAGGACAGGGGGCCTATGGCTACACCTTC	CASCLGQGAYGYTF
TRBV6-5	.	TRBJ1-1	.	TGTGCCAGCAGTTACAGGACAGCGGCGGACACTGAAGCTTTCTTT	CASSYRTAADTEAFF
TRBV5-1	.	TRBJ2-5	.	TGCGCCAGCAGCTTGTCGGGACAAGAGACCCAGTACTTC	CASSLSGQETQYF
TRBV9	.	TRBJ1-3	.	TGTGCCAGCAGCTTAGGGTCCCGACCAAAACAGGGAACCTCTGGAAACACCATATATTTT	CASSLGSRPKQGTSGNTIYF
TRBV10-1	.	TRBJ2-1	TRBD2	TGCGCCAGCAGTGGTGGGACTAGCGACTACAATGAGCAGTTCTTC	CASSGGTSDYNEQFF
TRBV27	.	TRBJ1-2	.	TGTGCCAGCACCCCATACGGGGGCGATAACTATGGCTACACCTTC	CASTPYGGDNYGYTF
TRBV5-6	.	TRBJ2-1	TRBD1	TGTGCCAGCAGCTTGTGGGACAGGGTCCGGGAGCAGTTCTTC	CASSLWDRVREQFF
TRBV4-2	once	TRBJ2-2	TRBD1	TGTGCCAGCAGCCAAGGACAGGGTCGGGACACCGGGGAGCTGTTTTTT	CASSQGQGRDTGELFF
TRBV18	.	TRBJ1-2	.	TGTGCCAGCTCACCCGGGGGGGCTGGCTATGGCTACACCTTC	CASSPGGAGYGYTF
TRBV5-4	.	TRBJ2-4	.	TGTGCCAGCAGTTTTGCCCCTCCGACATACGATAAAAACATTCAGTACTTC	CASSFAPPTYDKNIQYF
TRBV28	few	TRBJ1-1	.	TGTGCCAGCAGTCATCCCTATACTCGACGGAACACTGAAGCTTTCTTT	CASSHPYTRRNTEAFF
TRBV5-1	.	TRBJ2-1	.	TGCGCCAGCAGCTTGGACACTGACCAGCAGTTCTTC	CASSLDTDQQFF
TRBV10-3	once	TRBJ2-3	.	TGTGCCATCAGTGTAGGGGGAGATACGCAGTATTTT	CAISVGGDTQYF
TRBV25-1	.	TRBJ2-1	TRBD2	TGTGCCAGCAGTCCCCATGGACTAGCGGGTTACAATGAGCAGTTCTTC	CASSPHGLAGYNEQFF
TRBV4-2	.	TRBJ2-3	.	TGTGCCAGCAGCCAAGATCTTGGTGCCTCCTATTATACAGATACGCAGTATTTT	CASSQDLGASYYTDTQYF
TRBV5-4	.	TRBJ2-2	TRBD2	TGTGCCAGCAGCTTGGTTGCGGGAGTGGCGGCCGGGGAGCTGTTTTTT	CASSLVAGVAAGELFF
TRBV7-7	.	TRBJ2-7	.	TGTGCCAGCAGCTTAGTATACCCCTACGAGCAGTACTTC	CASSLVYPYEQYF
TRBV13	.	TRBJ1-6	.	TGTGCCAGCCGCCTGCTGGACGGGCCCCTCCACTTT	CASRLLDGPLHF
TRBV13	.	TRBJ1-6	.	TGTGCCAGCAGCCATATGAAGGATTCACCCCTCCACTTT	CASSHMKDSPLHF
TRBV30	.	TRBJ1-2	.	TGTGCCTTCGCCCGGGCCGTTATGAGGGCTAACTATGGCTACACCTTC	CAFARAVMRANYGYTF
TRBV2	.	TRBJ1-3	TRBD1	TGTGCCAGCAGTCGGGACAGGGTACCCTCTGGAAACACCATATATTTT	CASSRDRVPSGNTIYF
TRBV28	.	TRBJ1-2	.	TGTGCCAGCAGTTTCGCAGGGTTTAGCTATGGCTACACCTTC	CASSFAGFSYGYTF
TRBV7-9	once	TRBJ2-6	.	TGTGCCAGCAGCACCCCGCCCCACAGCCTCGCCTCTGGGGCCAACGTCCTGACTTTC	CASSTPPHSLASGANVLTF
TRBV6-6	.	TRBJ2-3	TRBD1	TGTGCCAGCAGTTACCAGGGGGCGCACACAGATACGCAGTATTTT	CASSYQGAHTDTQYF
TRBV14	once	TRBJ2-7	.	TGTGCCAGCAGCCAGGGGCTGGGGTGGAGCTCCTACGAGCAGTACTTC	CASSQGLGWSSYEQYF
TRBV6-1	.	TRBJ2-4	.	TGTGCCAGCAGGGAGGACTTAGCCAAAAACATTCAGTACTTC	CASREDLAKNIQYF
TRBV9	.	TRBJ2-5	TRBD2	TGTGCCAGCAGCGTAGCGAGCGGGAGGGCCCCAGAGACCCAGTACTTC	CASSVASGRAPETQYF
TRBV28	.	TRBJ2-3	TRBD1	TGTGCCAGCAGTTTAAACAGGGGGCCGAGGGGTACGCAGTATTTT	CASSLNRGPRGTQYF
TRBV11-1	.	TRBJ1-1	.	TGTGCCAGCAGCTTATCCAGGTACACTGAAGCTTTCTTT	CASSLSRYTEAFF
TRBV7-2	.	TRBJ1-2	TRBD1	TGTGCCAGCAGCGAAGGGACAGCCTCACCCTATGGCTACACCTTC	CASSEGTASPYGYTF
TRBV9	.	TRBJ1-2	.	TGTGCCAGCAGCTCCAGCGCATTCAACTATGGCTACACCTTC	CASSSSAFNYGYTF
TRBV6-5	.	TRBJ2-3	.	TGTGCCAGCAGTTCACTGATGGTTACAGATACGCAGTATTTT	CASSSLMVTDTQYF
TRBV7-3	.	TRBJ2-5	TRBD2	TGTGCCAGCAGCTTACAAGCGGGAGTGCAGGAGACCCAGTACTTC	CASSLQAGVQETQYF
TRBV7-2	once	TRBJ2-7	.	TGTGCCAGCAGGCGGGTCCAGGCAGCCTACGAGCAGTACTTC	CASRRVQAAYEQYF